This T cell receptor (beta chain) was recorded in a study of blood T cells in healthy people across ages. Next came a second PCR, run for about 7 to 12 cycles, which used a sample-barcoded 5' primer along with a J-beta primer mix. Through a template-switch adaptor with 12 random nucleotides, each cDNA molecule received a tag. From the 5' RACE reads, TCRdb called clonotypes with MiXCR, one entry per CDR3 protein. The top ten hold 10% to 15% of the sample, which has about 810,000 distinct CDR3 sequences, roughly 34% seen once. General observations from the study: The donors' CMV status was not determined, possibly confounding changes in expanded clonotypes. Across the age range, TCR beta diversity per million T cells fell in a roughly linear way. Conclusively comparing naive with antigen-experienced cells was impossible with unsorted PBMCs.

This clonotype was counted only a few times. The antigen is undetermined. The CDR3 has 11 amino acids. Trimming cost V 5 bases and J 4 bases, with 8 bases left between them. From germline, CDR1 is DFQATT and CDR2 SNEGSKA (reference sequence). V is TRBV20-1 and J is TRBJ1-1; D possibly corresponds to TRBD1 (5 bases). The TCR was taken from a young man in good health. Sequencing was performed on blood. In nucleotides, the CDR3 is TGCAGTGCTCCCAGGGCCACTGAAGCTTTCTTT. Translated: CSAPRATEAFF.